This paragraph reports one T cell receptor (beta chain). Its antigen is unknown. This specimen belongs to a study of beta chain features in type 1 diabetes. Study outcomes and limitations: There was a moderate but significant shortening of TCRB CDR3s in all four CD4+ subsets of Type 1 diabetes patients. A potential influence of HLA type upon TCRB rearrangement remained unresolved herein. Compared with healthy donors, patients appeared to share more similar naive, central memory and regulatory TCRB repertoires.

The investigators reverse transcribed all of the isolated RNA, so they sequenced expressed TCRB transcripts. The read count averaged approximately 3.5 million across naive, central memory and regulatory T cell samples. Produced via immunoSEQ multiplex PCR; TCRdb's table is partial and in-frame only. The sample has roughly 240,000 clones, 24% seen once. With 5 bases removed from V and 0 bases from J, the gap between germline ends came to 12 bases. The CDR3 contains 15 residues. CDR1 is MNHNS, CDR2 SASEGT, per germline. Sequenced material: naive CD4+ T cells from blood. This chain joins TRBV6-1 and TRBJ2-3, with D tentatively TRBD1 (6 bases). The sequence was collected from a woman under 40 with type 1 diabetes. This chain's CDR3 is CASSTNRASTDTQYF. The CDR3 bases are TGTGCCAGCAGTACCAACAGGGCTAGCACAGATACGCAGTATTTT.